Described below is a single T cell receptor beta chain sequence and its context. The sample belongs to a study of control samples from healthy donors and cancer patients. The CDR3 totals 13 residues. Between the trimmed V and J ends, which lost 4 bases and 11 bases, there was a span of 15 bases. Germline CDR1 reads SGHTA; CDR2 reads FQGNSA. Generated by immunoSEQ multiplex PCR, the TCRdb table keeps only in-frame clones and is missing some. The sample carries around 200,000 clones, just under 95% recorded once. The material sequenced was blood. The chain employs TRBV7-2 and TRBJ2-1, with D possibly matching TRBD1 (6 bases). The TCR was taken from a man younger than 35 in good health. As DNA, the CDR3 is TGTGCCAGCAGCTCGGATGGACAGAGGCAGCAGTTCTTC. As protein: CASSSDGQRQQFF.